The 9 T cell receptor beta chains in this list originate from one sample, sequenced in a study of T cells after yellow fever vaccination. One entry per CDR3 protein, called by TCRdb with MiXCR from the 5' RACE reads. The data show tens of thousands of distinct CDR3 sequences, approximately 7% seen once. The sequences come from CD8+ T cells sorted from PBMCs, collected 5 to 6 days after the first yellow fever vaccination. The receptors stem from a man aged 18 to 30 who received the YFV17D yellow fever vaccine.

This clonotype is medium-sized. This CDR3 reads CSATGLADQETQYF. The CDR3 nucleotides are TGCAGTGCAACAGGACTAGCGGACCAAGAGACCCAGTACTTC. This sequence joins TRBV20-1 and TRBJ2-5; 10 bases line up with TRBD2. CDR1 and CDR2 from the germline V gene are DFQATT and SNEGSKA (reference sequence). The V segment lost 6 bases and the J segment 0 bases; nucleotides outside the gene matches: 4. This CDR3 has 14 residues.

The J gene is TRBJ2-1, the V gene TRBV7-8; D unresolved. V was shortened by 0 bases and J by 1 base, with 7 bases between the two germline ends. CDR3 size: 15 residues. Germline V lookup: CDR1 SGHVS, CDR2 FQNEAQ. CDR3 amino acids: CASSLAPSSYNEQFF. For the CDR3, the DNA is TGTGCCAGCAGCTTAGCCCCTAGTTCCTACAATGAGCAGTTCTTC.

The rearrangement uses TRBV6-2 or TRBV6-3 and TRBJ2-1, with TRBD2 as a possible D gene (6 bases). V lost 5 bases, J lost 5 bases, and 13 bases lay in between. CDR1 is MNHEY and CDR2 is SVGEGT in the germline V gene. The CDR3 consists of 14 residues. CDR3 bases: TGTGCCAGCAGTCTCGGGGGTCCCCACAATGAGCAGTTCTTC. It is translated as CASSLGGPHNEQFF.

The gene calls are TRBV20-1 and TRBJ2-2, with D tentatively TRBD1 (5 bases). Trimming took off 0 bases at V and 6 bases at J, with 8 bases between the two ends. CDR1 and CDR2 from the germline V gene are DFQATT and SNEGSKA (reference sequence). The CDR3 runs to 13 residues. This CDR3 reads CSARDGASGELFF. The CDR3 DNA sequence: TGCAGTGCTAGAGATGGGGCCTCCGGGGAGCTGTTTTTT.

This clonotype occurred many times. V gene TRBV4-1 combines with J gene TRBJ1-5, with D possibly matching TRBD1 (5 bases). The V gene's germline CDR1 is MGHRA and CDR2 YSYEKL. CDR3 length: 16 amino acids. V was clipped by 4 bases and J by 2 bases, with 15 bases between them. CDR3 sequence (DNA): TGCGCCAGCAGCCCGCGGGGGGGACGGGGCAATCAGCCCCAGCATTTT. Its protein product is CASSPRGGRGNQPQHF.

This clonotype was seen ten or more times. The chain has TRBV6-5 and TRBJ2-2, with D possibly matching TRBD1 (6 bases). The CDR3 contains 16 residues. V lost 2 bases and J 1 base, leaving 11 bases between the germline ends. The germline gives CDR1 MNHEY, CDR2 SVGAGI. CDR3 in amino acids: CASSYGAGVNTGELFF. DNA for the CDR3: TGTGCCAGCAGTTACGGGGCAGGGGTGAACACCGGGGAGCTGTTTTTT.

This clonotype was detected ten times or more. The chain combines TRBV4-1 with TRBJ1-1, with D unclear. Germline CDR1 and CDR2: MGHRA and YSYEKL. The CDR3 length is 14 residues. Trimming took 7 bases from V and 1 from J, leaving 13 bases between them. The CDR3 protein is CASTPAVQNTEAFF. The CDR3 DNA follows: TGCGCCAGCACCCCCGCGGTGCAGAACACTGAAGCTTTCTTT.

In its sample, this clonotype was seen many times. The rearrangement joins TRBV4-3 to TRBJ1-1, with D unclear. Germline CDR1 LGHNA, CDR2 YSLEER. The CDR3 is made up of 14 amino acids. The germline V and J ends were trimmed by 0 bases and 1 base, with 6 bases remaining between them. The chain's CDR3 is CASSQELGNTEAFF. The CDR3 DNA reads TGCGCCAGCAGCCAAGAGTTGGGGAACACTGAAGCTTTCTTT.

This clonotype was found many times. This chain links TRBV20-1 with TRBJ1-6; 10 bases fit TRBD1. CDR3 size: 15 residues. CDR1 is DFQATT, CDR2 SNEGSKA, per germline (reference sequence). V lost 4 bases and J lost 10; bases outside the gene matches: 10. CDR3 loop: CSATARDRGNSPLHF. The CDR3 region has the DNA TGCAGTGCTACGGCGAGGGACAGGGGAAACTCACCCCTCCACTTT.